The clone carrying this TCR beta chain came up a few times. The sample belongs to a study of blood T cells in healthy people across ages. Then a second PCR, running about 7 to 11 cycles, was carried out with a sample-barcoded 5' primer and a J-beta primer mix. Each CDR3 protein is one row after TCRdb ran MiXCR on the 5' RACE reads. The table includes under 1 million distinct CDR3 sequences, approximately 44% detected once. Germline CDR1 is SGHAT and CDR2 is FQNNGV. After removal of 3 bases from V and 4 bases from J, the junction contained 3 bases not matched to a gene. CDR3 length: 14 amino acids. This sequence was found in a man between 60 and 70 years old in good health. The sequenced sample was blood. The rearrangement uses TRBV11-2 and TRBJ2-5; 9 bases are shared with TRBD2. This CDR3 reads CASSFSGGPETQYF. CDR3 sequence (DNA): TGTGCCAGCAGCTTCAGCGGGGGGCCAGAGACCCAGTACTTC.